This T cell receptor beta chain stems from a study of OX40 agonist ivuxolimab in advanced cancers. Study at large: An anti-OX40 (CD134) antibody with agonistic activity, ivuxolimab, was administered to patients.

This clone was counted a single time. The antigen remains unidentified. The CDR3 is made up of 15 amino acids. Between the trimmed V and J ends, which lost 0 bases and 4 bases, there was a span of 9 bases. Looked up from germline, CDR1 is KGHSH and CDR2 is LQKENI. Assay used: immunoSEQ multiplex PCR; TCRdb lists only in-frame clones, some missing. This table holds tens of thousands of clones, 70% to 90% found once. Study-wide results and caveats: Expanded clones tended on average to be more numerous among CD8+ T cells than CD4+. At doses 0.1 to 3.0 mg/kg, CD4+ and CD8+ clones expanded.

The starting material was CD4+ or CD8+ T cells sorted from blood, obtained in a trial of the OX40 agonist ivuxolimab. The receptor comes from an adult with an advanced solid tumor such as melanoma, head and neck, liver or kidney cancer. This sequence joins TRBV18 and TRBJ2-2; tentative D call: TRBD1 (6 bases). CDR3 sequence: CASSPPRTATGELFF. The CDR3 DNA reads TGTGCCAGCTCACCACCGAGGACAGCCACCGGGGAGCTGTTTTTT.